Listed here are 31 T cell receptor beta chains from one sample, sequenced in a study of T-cell memory formation after mild COVID-19 listed by TCRdb under 2021. The library relied on 5' RACE. These reads were obtained on an Illumina NovaSeq 6000. The public reads were reprocessed in TCRdb via fastp at Q25 and MiXCR, keeping in-frame beta chains. Duplicate CDR3 protein sequences are folded into a single record with the most common DNA and genes. The sample has under 300,000 distinct CDR3 sequences on record, 7.5% to 9.5% of them singletons. The leading ten clones occupy less than 25% of the sample. The specimen was PBMCs or a T cell subset sorted from them (not recorded which). The receptors shown here come from a man aged 18 to 30 who had mild COVID-19 (a few samples of this study predate the infection). The sample titles of this study are shuffled in the database, so cell type and time point are left out; the donor was told from shared clones.

This clonotype was observed a handful of times. The chain is built from TRBV5-1 and TRBJ1-1, with 11 bases that match TRBD1. V shed 6 bases, J shed 4 bases, and the junction held 8 bases outside the gene matches. This CDR3 region has 15 residues. Germline assignment: CDR1 SGHRS and CDR2 YFSETQ. CDR3: CASNGQGAEGTEAFF. The CDR3, as DNA: TGCGCCAGCAACGGACAGGGGGCAGAGGGCACTGAAGCTTTCTTT.

This clonotype was detected only a few times. V and J are TRBV9 and TRBJ2-7; 7 bases are shared with TRBD1. The germline V gene encodes CDR1 SGDLS and CDR2 YYNGEE. Trimming at V came to 4 bases and at J to 8 bases, leaving 12 bases not matched to a gene. The CDR3 totals 14 residues. CDR3 residues: CASSPYYGTAKQYF. Here the CDR3 DNA reads TGTGCCAGCAGCCCATATTACGGGACAGCCAAGCAGTACTTC.

This clonotype was seen only once. The chain couples TRBV6-2 or TRBV6-3 to TRBJ2-7; D may be TRBD1 (6 bases). V lost 5 bases, J lost 2 bases, and 13 bases lay in between. The CDR3 spans 14 residues. Per the germline V gene, CDR1 is MNHEY and CDR2 is SVGEGT. The CDR3 bases are TGTGCCAGCAGTGAGGACAGATCTACCTACGAGCAGTACGTC. As protein: CASSEDRSTYEQYV.

J is TRBJ1-1 and V is TRBV20-1, with a possible D match to TRBD1 (5 bases). The CDR3 spans 14 residues. V was clipped by 5 bases and J by 5 bases, with 18 bases between them. Germline values: CDR1 DFQATT, CDR2 SNEGSKA (reference sequence). The CDR3: CSAFDRARGTEAFF. In DNA form, the CDR3 reads TGCAGTGCTTTTGACCGAGCCCGGGGGACTGAAGCTTTCTTT.

This clonotype showed up many times. The chain employs TRBV20-1 and TRBJ2-5, with 10 bases that match TRBD2. Germline V CDR1 and CDR2: DFQATT, SNEGSKA (reference sequence). Trimming took 0 bases from V and 2 from J; bases not matched to a gene: 9. The CDR3 length is 17 residues. CDR3 residues: CSARDHYSSGGQETQYF. The DNA for the CDR3 is TGCAGTGCTAGAGACCACTATTCTAGCGGGGGACAAGAGACCCAGTACTTC.

This clonotype was observed a handful of times. J is TRBJ2-3 and V is TRBV20-1, with 7 positions matching TRBD2. The CDR3 sequence is 14 residues long. Germline trimming cut 5 bases from V and 1 base from J; bases unmatched to any gene: 6. From germline, CDR1 is DFQATT and CDR2 SNEGSKA (reference sequence). The CDR3 sequence is CSAPSGVGTDTQYF. As DNA, the CDR3 is TGCAGTGCTCCGAGCGGGGTTGGCACAGATACGCAGTATTTT.

This chain joins TRBV11-2 and TRBJ2-5; either TRBD1 or TRBD2 may fit D (5 bases each). The V gene's germline CDR1 is SGHAT and CDR2 FQNNGV. The CDR3 is 15 amino acids. Trimming pared 0 bases from V and 5 bases from J, leaving 13 bases between. The CDR3 spells CASSLDVAGAETQYF. The CDR3 DNA reads as TGTGCCAGCAGCTTAGACGTGGCCGGGGCCGAGACCCAGTACTTC. The entire variable domain, with the rest obtained from reference TRBV11-2 and TRBJ2-5, is as follows: EAGVAQSPRYKIIEKRQSVAFWCNPISGHATLYWYQQILGQGPKLLIQFQNNGVVDDSQLPKDRFSAERLKGVDSTLKIQPAKLEDSAVYLCASSLDVAGAETQYFGPGTRLLVL.

The genes are TRBV4-1 and TRBJ1-1, with unresolved D. CDR1 and CDR2 (germline): MGHRA, YSYEKL. The V and J ends lost 4 bases and 1 base respectively, with 7 bases between them. The CDR3 totals 13 residues. The CDR3 reads CASSPVKNTEAFF. Here the CDR3 DNA reads TGCGCCAGCAGCCCCGTCAAGAACACTGAAGCTTTCTTT.

In this sample, this clonotype turned up many times. The chain combines TRBV7-2 with TRBJ1-3; TRBD1 aligns across 7 bases. The ends lost 3 bases at V and 1 base at J; junction bases unmatched: 6. The CDR3 consists of 16 residues. Germline CDR1 SGHTA, CDR2 FQGNSA. DNA of the CDR3: TGTGCCAGCAGCTTTACAGGGGTCGTGTCTGGAAACACCATATATTTT. It encodes CASSFTGVVSGNTIYF.

For the CDR3, the DNA is TGTGCCAGCAGCGCCTCGGACGGTCAAGGAGCAGATACGCAGTATTTT. It yields the protein CASSASDGQGADTQYF. The chain combines TRBV9 with TRBJ2-3; no definite D call. The germline V gene has CDR1 SGDLS and CDR2 YYNGEE. This CDR3 is 16 amino acids long. V shed 3 bases and J shed 4 bases, with 18 bases lying between them.

The table lists this clonotype with a few counts. This chain connects TRBV7-9 to TRBJ2-3, with TRBD2 as a possible D gene (5 bases). With 3 bases removed from V and 4 bases from J, the gap between germline ends came to 23 bases. The CDR3 covers 18 residues. The germline V gene encodes CDR1 SEHNR and CDR2 FQNEAQ (reference sequence). The CDR3 sequence is CASSFPDPSPRAPDTQYF. In DNA, the CDR3 is TGTGCCAGCAGCTTCCCAGACCCCTCTCCGCGGGCGCCAGATACGCAGTATTTT.

The V gene is TRBV9, the J gene TRBJ1-1; no reliable D call. Germline V gives CDR1 SGDLS, CDR2 YYNGEE. V dropped 0 bases and J dropped 1 base, with 4 bases sitting between them. This CDR3 has 13 amino acids. CDR3 nucleotide sequence: TGTGCCAGCAGCGTAGATCAGAACACTGAAGCTTTCTTT. Translated, it gives CASSVDQNTEAFF.

In this sample, this clonotype turned up many times. The chain recombines TRBV12-3 or TRBV12-4 with TRBJ2-3; 10 bases match TRBD1. With V trimmed by 2 bases and J by 4 bases, 3 bases remained unmatched. CDR3 length: 15 amino acids. CDR3 in amino acids: CASSLFGTGADTQYF. Written as DNA, the CDR3 is TGTGCCAGCAGTTTATTTGGGACAGGGGCAGATACGCAGTATTTT.

There are many counts of this clonotype. The chain employs TRBV2 and TRBJ2-3; D is possibly TRBD1 (6 bases). The V gene lost 1 base and the J gene lost 1 base, with 9 bases spanning the gap. CDR3 length: 15 amino acids. CDR1 is SNHLY, CDR2 FYNNEI, per germline. The DNA for the CDR3 is TGTGCCAGCAGTGAAGTGGGGGCCCGCACAGATACGCAGTATTTT. It codes for CASSEVGARTDTQYF.

CDR3 sequence: CASSFAGTRHPEQYF. In DNA form, the CDR3 reads TGTGCCAGCAGCTTTGCCGGGACTAGACACCCCGAGCAGTACTTC. The chain recombines TRBV5-6 with TRBJ2-7, with 8 nucleotides matching TRBD2. The V and J ends lost 2 bases and 6 bases, in that order; junction bases with no gene match: 10. The germline gives CDR1 SGHDT, CDR2 YYEEEE. The length of the CDR3 is 15 residues.

This clonotype was observed at least ten times. V and J are TRBV27 and TRBJ2-7, with 7 positions matching TRBD2. The CDR3 totals 13 residues. Trimming removed 5 bases from V and 2 bases from J; junction bases left unmatched: 3. Germline values: CDR1 MNHEY, CDR2 SMNVEV (reference sequence). Written as DNA, the CDR3 is TGTGCCAGCAGTCCGGGGGGTCCCTACGAGCAGTACTTC. Amino acids: CASSPGGPYEQYF.

The rearrangement links TRBV7-2 to TRBJ2-7; D is ambiguous. Looked up from germline, CDR1 is SGHTA and CDR2 is FQGNSA. V was clipped by 2 bases and J by 4 bases, with 9 bases between them. CDR3 length: 13 amino acids. The CDR3 DNA follows: TGTGCCAGCAGCTTACCCTCCAGGTACGAGCAGTACTTC. Protein sequence: CASSLPSRYEQYF.

J is TRBJ1-4 and V is TRBV6-1; D might be TRBD1 (6 bases). Trimming removed 3 bases from V and 7 bases from J, with 18 bases in between. The V gene's germline CDR1 is MNHNS and CDR2 SASEGT. The CDR3 is 16 amino acids. CDR3 sequence (DNA): TGTGCCAGCAGTGACGAATACAGGGTGGATAGTGAAAAACTGTTTTTT. This sequence encodes CASSDEYRVDSEKLFF.

In its sample, this clonotype was seen a few times. V usage is TRBV6-2 or TRBV6-3 and J usage is TRBJ2-7; D is unresolved. Trimming pared 11 bases from V and 3 bases from J, leaving 11 bases between. This CDR3 spans 11 amino acids. CDR1 is MNHEY, CDR2 SVGEGT, per germline. The CDR3 DNA sequence: TGTGCCCCCCAGTACCTCTACGAGCAGTACGTC. Its translation: CAPQYLYEQYV.

This sequence joins TRBV9 and TRBJ2-3, with 8 positions matching TRBD2. The CDR3 has 16 amino acids. The trim removed 0 bases at V and 2 bases at J, leaving 5 bases unmatched. CDR1 is SGDLS and CDR2 is YYNGEE in the germline V gene. The CDR3 DNA reads TGTGCCAGCAGCGTAGCCCCCGGGGGGGACACAGATACGCAGTATTTT. Its translation: CASSVAPGGDTDTQYF.

This clonotype came up many times. J is TRBJ2-1 and V is TRBV4-2; 8 positions match TRBD2. Germline CDR1 reads LGHNA; CDR2 reads YNFKEQ. The CDR3 runs to 13 residues. The V gene end was trimmed by 1 base and the J gene end by 7 bases; junction bases not matched to a gene: 0. CDR3 amino acids: CASSQVAGNEQFF. The CDR3 DNA follows: TGTGCCAGCAGCCAAGTAGCGGGAAATGAGCAGTTCTTC.

The gene calls are TRBV4-2 and TRBJ1-1; D unclear. Germline V gene sequence: CDR1 LGHNA, CDR2 YNFKEQ. V dropped 2 bases and J dropped 0 bases, with 7 bases sitting between them. CDR3 size: 14 residues. The CDR3 nucleotides are TGTGCCAGCAGCCAAAACTCACTGAACACTGAAGCTTTCTTT. It specifies CASSQNSLNTEAFF.

This clonotype showed up just a few times. This chain uses TRBV20-1 with TRBJ2-5, with D maybe TRBD1 (5 bases). Germline-derived CDR1 and CDR2 are DFQATT and SNEGSKA (reference sequence). The CDR3 totals 12 residues. The V end lost 6 bases, the J end lost 1 base, and 9 bases lay between the germline ends. CDR3 in amino acids: CSAVRAQETQYF. The CDR3 DNA reads as TGCAGTGCAGTCAGGGCCCAAGAGACCCAGTACTTC.

The rearrangement links TRBV23-1 to TRBJ1-5; D is perhaps TRBD1 (5 bases). TRBV23-1 is recorded as an ORF, its role being uncertain. The V end was cut by 5 bases, the J end by 0 bases, with 23 bases between. The CDR3 runs 19 residues. DNA for the CDR3: TGCGCCAGCAGTACCATTCGTCCCGACAGATCGTATAGCAATCAGCCCCAGCATTTT. Amino acids: CASSTIRPDRSYSNQPQHF.

There are a few counts of this clonotype. The chain employs TRBV7-6 and TRBJ1-6, with TRBD1 matching over 11 bases. This CDR3 contains 15 residues. Germline trimming cut 5 bases from V and 10 bases from J; bases unmatched to any gene: 7. Germline V gene data show CDR1 as SGHVS and CDR2 as FNYEAQ. CDR3: CASSLSDRGQSPLHF. The CDR3 nucleotides read TGTGCCAGCAGCCTGTCGGACAGGGGGCAATCACCCCTCCACTTT.

This clonotype was seen a few times. An end of the junction differs from the germline gene, which may be a read error. The CDR3 sequence: CASSLALGGPQNIQYF. The CDR3 region has the DNA TGCGCCAGCAGCTTGGCCTTGGGGGGGCCGCAAAACATTCAGTACTTT. The V call is TRBV5-1, the J call TRBJ2-4, with D perhaps matching TRBD2 (7 bases). The CDR3 is 16 residues long. Germline CDR1 and CDR2: SGHRS and YFSETQ.

V usage is TRBV5-1 and J usage is TRBJ2-1, with D possibly matching TRBD1 (6 bases). Trimming removed 1 base from V and 5 bases from J, with 13 bases in between. The CDR3 contains 15 residues. Germline lookup yields CDR1 SGHRS and CDR2 YFSETQ. CDR3 region: CASSLPEQGNNEQFF. CDR3 bases: TGCGCCAGCAGCTTGCCTGAACAGGGAAACAATGAGCAGTTCTTC.

This clonotype was observed a few times. The chain employs TRBV21-1 and TRBJ2-1; no DNA check was done on the table's D call, TRBD1. TRBV21-1 is described as a pseudogene. The CDR3 sequence is 16 residues long. CDR3 protein: CASSLDRGGGNNEQFF. CDR3 nucleotide sequence: TGTGCCAGCAGCCTCGATCGGGGGGGCGGTAACAATGAGCAGTTCTTC.

This chain connects TRBV7-8 to TRBJ1-5; TRBD1 might be the D (6 bases). Trimming left V 5 bases short and J 6 bases short, with 17 bases between. The germline V gene encodes CDR1 SGHVS and CDR2 FQNEAQ. This CDR3 contains 15 residues. This CDR3 is CASSPRNREVQPQHF. The CDR3 nucleotides read TGTGCCAGCAGCCCGCGTAACAGGGAAGTTCAGCCCCAGCATTTT.

The chain recombines TRBV5-6 with TRBJ2-3; a weak D match, TRBD2 (5 bases). This CDR3 contains 16 residues. The ends were cut back, 1 base at V and 2 bases at J, with 14 bases in the middle. Germline V CDR1 and CDR2: SGHDT, YYEEEE. The CDR3 spells CASSLLGLLATDTQYF. For the CDR3, the DNA is TGTGCCAGCAGCTTGCTCGGACTCCTGGCCACAGATACGCAGTATTTT.

This clonotype was seen more than once but under ten times. The CDR3 nucleotides read TGTGCCAGCAGGTCCACAGGGGCCCATGGCTACACCTTC. It is translated as CASRSTGAHGYTF. The chain combines TRBV12-3 or TRBV12-4 with TRBJ1-2; TRBD1 matches 7 bases. The CDR3 has 13 residues. With V trimmed by 6 bases and J by 6 bases, 7 bases remained unmatched.